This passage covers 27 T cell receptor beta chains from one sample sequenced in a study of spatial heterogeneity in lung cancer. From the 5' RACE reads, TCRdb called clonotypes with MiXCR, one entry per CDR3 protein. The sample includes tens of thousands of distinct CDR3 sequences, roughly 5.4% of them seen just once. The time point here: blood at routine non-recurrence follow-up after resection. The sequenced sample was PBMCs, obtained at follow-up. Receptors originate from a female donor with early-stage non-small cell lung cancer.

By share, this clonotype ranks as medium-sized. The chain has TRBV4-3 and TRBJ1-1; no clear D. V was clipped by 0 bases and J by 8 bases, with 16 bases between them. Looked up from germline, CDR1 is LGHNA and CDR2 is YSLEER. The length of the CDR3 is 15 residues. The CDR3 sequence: CASSQEATTAREAFF. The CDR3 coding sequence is TGCGCCAGCAGCCAAGAGGCTACCACCGCCCGAGAAGCTTTCTTT.

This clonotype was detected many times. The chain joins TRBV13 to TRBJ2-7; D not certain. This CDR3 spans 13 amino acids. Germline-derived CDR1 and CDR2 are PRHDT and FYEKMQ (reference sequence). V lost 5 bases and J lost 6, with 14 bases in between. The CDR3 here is CASSPRMPGEQYF. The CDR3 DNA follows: TGTGCCAGCAGCCCACGCATGCCCGGCGAGCAGTACTTC. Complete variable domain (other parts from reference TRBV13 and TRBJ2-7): AAGVIQSPRHLIKEKRETATLKCYPIPRHDTVYWYQQGPGQDPQFLISFYEKMQSDKGSIPDRFSAQQFSDYHSELNMSSLELGDSALYFCASSPRMPGEQYFGPGTRLTVT.

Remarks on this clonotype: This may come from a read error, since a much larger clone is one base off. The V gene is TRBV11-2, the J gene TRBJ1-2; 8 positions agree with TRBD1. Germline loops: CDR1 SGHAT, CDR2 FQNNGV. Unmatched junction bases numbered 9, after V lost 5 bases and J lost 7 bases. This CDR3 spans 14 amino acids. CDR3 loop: CASSPGQGALGYTF. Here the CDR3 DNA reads TGTGCCAGCAGCCCAGGACAGGGCGCCCTTGGCTACACCTTC.

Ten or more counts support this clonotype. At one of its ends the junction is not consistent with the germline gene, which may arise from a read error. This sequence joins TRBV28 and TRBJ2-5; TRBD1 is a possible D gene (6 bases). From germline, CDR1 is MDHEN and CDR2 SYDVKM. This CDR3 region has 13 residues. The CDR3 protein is CASNPQGRETQYF. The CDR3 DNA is TGTGCAAGCAACCCTCAGGGGAGAGAGACCCAGTACTTC.

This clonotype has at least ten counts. DNA for the CDR3: TGTGCCAGTAGTATAGGCAGGGCGGACAAAGAGACCCAGTACTTC. Amino acid sequence: CASSIGRADKETQYF. The chain joins TRBV19 to TRBJ2-5; a weak D match, TRBD1 (5 bases). The CDR3 totals 15 residues. The germline gives CDR1 LNHDA, CDR2 SQIVND (reference sequence). V dropped 1 base and J dropped 3 bases, with 12 bases sitting between them.

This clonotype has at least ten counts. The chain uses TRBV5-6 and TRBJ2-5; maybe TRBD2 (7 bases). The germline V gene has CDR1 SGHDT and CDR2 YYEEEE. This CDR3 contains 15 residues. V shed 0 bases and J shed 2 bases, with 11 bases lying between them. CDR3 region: CASSLAGRGQETQYF. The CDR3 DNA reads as TGTGCCAGCAGCTTGGCAGGGAGGGGGCAAGAGACCCAGTACTTC. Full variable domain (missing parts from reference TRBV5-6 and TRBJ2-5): DAGVTQSPTHLIKTRGQQVTLRCSPKSGHDTVSWYQQALGQGPQFIFQYYEEEERQRGNFPDRFSGHQFPNYSSELNVNALLLGDSALYLCASSLAGRGQETQYFGPGTRLLVL.

CDR3 residues: CASSLDGQGYEQYF. DNA of the CDR3: TGCGCCAGCAGCTTGGATGGACAGGGTTACGAGCAGTACTTC. The rearrangement uses TRBV5-1 and TRBJ2-7; 8 nucleotides match TRBD1. CDR1 is SGHRS, CDR2 YFSETQ, per germline. Trimming took 0 bases from V and 4 from J; bases not matched to a gene: 3. CDR3 size: 14 residues.

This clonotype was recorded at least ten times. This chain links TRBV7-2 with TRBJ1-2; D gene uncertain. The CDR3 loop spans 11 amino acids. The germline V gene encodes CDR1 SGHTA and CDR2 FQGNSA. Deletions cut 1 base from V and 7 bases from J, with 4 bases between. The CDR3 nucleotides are TGTGCCAGCAGCTTAGGAGGTGGCTACACCTTC. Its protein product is CASSLGGGYTF.

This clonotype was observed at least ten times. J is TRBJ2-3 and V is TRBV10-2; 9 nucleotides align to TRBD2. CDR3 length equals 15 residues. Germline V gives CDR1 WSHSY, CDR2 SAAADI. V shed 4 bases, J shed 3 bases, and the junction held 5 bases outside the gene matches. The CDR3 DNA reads TGCGCCAGCAGTGGAAGCGGGGGGATTACAGATACGCAGTATTTT. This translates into CASSGSGGITDTQYF.

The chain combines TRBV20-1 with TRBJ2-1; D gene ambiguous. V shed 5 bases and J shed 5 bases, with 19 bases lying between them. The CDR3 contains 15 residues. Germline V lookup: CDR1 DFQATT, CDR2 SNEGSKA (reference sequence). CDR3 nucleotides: TGCAGTGCTGGACGGACGAGGAGAACGAACAATGAGCAGTTCTTC. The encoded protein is CSAGRTRRTNNEQFF.

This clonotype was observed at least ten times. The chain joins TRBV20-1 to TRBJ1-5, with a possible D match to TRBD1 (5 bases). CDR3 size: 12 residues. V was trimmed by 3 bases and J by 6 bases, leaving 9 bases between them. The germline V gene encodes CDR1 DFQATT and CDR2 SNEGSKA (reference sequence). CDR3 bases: TGCAGTGCTAGCTTGGGGGGTCAGCCCCAGCATTTT. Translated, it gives CSASLGGQPQHF.

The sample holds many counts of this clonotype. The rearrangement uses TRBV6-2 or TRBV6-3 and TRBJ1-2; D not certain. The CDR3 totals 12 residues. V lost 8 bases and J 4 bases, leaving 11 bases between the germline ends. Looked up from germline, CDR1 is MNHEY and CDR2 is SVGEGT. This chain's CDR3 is CASPRQLYGYTF. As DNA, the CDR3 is TGTGCCAGCCCCAGGCAGCTCTATGGCTACACCTTC.

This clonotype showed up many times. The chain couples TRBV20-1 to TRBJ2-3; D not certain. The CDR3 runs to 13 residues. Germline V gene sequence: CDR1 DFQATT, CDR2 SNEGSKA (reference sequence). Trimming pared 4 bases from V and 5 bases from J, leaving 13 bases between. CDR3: CSATSTVIDTQYF. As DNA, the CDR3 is TGCAGTGCTACGAGTACGGTCATAGATACGCAGTATTTT.

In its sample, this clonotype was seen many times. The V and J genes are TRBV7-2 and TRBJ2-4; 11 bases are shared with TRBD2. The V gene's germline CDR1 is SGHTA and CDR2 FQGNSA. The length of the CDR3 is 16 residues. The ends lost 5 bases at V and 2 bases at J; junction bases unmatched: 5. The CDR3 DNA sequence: TGTGCCAGCAGCCCAGCTAGCGGGGGGACCAAAAACATTCAGTACTTC. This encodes CASSPASGGTKNIQYF.

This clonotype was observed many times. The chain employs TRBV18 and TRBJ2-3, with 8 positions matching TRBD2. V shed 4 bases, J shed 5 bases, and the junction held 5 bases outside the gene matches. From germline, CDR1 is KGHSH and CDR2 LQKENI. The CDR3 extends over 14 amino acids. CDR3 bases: TGTGCCAGCTCACGGGCGGGAGGAGGAGATACGCAGTATTTT. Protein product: CASSRAGGGDTQYF.

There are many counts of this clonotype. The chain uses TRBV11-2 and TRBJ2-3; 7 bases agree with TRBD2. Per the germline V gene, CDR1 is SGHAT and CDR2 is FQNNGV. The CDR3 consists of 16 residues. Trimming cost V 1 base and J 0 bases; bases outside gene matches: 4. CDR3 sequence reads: CASSLGGTTSTDTQYF. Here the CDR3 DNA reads TGTGCCAGCAGCTTAGGCGGGACTACTAGCACAGATACGCAGTATTTT.

The CDR3 loop is CASSRTGQGPNYGYTF. The CDR3 DNA follows: TGTGCCAGCAGCCGGACGGGACAAGGGCCAAACTATGGCTACACCTTC. The V call is TRBV14, the J call TRBJ1-2; possible D gene TRBD1, 6 bases. V dropped 4 bases and J dropped 2 bases, with 17 bases sitting between them. Germline assignment: CDR1 SGHDN and CDR2 FVKESK. CDR3 length: 16 residues. The full variable domain, in which reference TRBV14 and TRBJ1-2 provide the parts outside the CDR3, is EAGVTQFPSHSVIEKGQTVTLRCDPISGHDNLYWYRRVMGKEIKFLLHFVKESKQDESGMPNNRFLAERTGGTYSTLKVQPAELEDSGVYFCASSRTGQGPNYGYTFGSGTRLTVV.

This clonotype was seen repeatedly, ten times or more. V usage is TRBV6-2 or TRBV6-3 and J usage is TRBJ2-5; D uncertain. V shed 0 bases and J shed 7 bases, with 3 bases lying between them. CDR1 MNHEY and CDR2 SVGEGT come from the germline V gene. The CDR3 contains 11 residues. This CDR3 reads CASSYSMTQYF. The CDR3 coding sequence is TGTGCCAGCAGTTACTCGATGACCCAGTACTTC.

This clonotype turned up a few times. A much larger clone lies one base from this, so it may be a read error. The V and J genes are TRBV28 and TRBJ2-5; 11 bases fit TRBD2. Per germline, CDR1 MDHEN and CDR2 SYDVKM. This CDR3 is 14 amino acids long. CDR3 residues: CAGSRGLAEETQYF. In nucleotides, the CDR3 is TGTGCCGGCAGCCGGGGACTAGCGGAAGAGACCCAGTACTTC.

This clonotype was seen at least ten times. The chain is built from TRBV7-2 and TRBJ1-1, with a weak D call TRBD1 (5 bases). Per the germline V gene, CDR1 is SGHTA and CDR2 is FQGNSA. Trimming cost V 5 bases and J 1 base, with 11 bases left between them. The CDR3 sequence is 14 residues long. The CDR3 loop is CASSRSGGNTEAFF. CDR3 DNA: TGTGCCAGCAGCCGGAGTGGGGGGAACACTGAAGCTTTCTTT.

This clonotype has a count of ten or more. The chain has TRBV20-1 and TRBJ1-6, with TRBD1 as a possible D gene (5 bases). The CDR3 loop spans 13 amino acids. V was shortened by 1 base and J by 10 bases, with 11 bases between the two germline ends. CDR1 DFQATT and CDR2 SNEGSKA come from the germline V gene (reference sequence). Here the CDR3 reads CSARASGDSPLHF. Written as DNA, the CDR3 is TGCAGTGCTAGAGCCTCGGGGGACTCACCCCTCCACTTT.

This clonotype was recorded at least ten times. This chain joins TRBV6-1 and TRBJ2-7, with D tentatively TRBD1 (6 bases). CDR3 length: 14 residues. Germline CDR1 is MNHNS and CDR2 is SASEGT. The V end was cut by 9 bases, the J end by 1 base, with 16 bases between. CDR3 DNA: TGTGCCAGTGGGACACATCAACTTTCCTACGAGCAGTACTTC. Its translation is CASGTHQLSYEQYF.

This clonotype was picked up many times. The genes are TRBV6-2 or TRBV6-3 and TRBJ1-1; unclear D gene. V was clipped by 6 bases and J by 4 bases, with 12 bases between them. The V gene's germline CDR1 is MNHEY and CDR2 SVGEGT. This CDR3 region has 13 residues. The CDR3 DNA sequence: TGTGCCAGCAGCCACTGCGGTGGCACTGAAGCTTTCTTT. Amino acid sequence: CASSHCGGTEAFF.

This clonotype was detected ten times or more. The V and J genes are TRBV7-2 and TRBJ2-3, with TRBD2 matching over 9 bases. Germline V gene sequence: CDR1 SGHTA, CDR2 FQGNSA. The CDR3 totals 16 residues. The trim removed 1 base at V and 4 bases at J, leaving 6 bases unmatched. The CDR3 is CASSLVGTSLADTQYF. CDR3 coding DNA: TGTGCCAGCAGCTTAGTAGGGACTAGCCTCGCAGATACGCAGTATTTT.

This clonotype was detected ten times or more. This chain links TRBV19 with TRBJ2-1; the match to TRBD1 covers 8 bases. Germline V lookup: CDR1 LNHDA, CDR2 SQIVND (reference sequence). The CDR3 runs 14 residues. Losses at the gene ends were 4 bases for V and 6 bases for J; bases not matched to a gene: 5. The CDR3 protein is CASSTGQAVNEQFF. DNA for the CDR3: TGTGCCAGTAGTACGGGACAGGCGGTCAATGAGCAGTTCTTC. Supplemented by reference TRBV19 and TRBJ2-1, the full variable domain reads DGGITQSPKYLFRKEGQNVTLSCEQNLNHDAMYWYRQDPGQGLRLIYYSQIVNDFQKGDIAEGYSVSREKKESFPLTVTSAQKNPTAFYLCASSTGQAVNEQFFGPGTRLTVL.

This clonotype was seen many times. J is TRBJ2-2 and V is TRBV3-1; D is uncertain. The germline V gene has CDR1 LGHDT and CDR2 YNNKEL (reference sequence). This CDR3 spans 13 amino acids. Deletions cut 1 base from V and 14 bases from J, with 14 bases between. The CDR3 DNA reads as TGTGCCAGCAGCCAAGCTTTAAACGAGGTCCTGTTTTTT. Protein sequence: CASSQALNEVLFF.

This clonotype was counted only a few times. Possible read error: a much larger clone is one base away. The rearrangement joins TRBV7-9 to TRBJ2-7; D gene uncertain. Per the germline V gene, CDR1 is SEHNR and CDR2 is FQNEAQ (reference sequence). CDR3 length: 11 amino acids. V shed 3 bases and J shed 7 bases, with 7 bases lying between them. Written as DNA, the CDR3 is TGTGCCAGCAGCTTTGTAGCTGAGCAGTACTTC. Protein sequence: CASSFVAEQYF. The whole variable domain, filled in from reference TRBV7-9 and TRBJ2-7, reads DTGVSQNPRHKITKRGQNVTFRCDPISEHNRLYWYRQTLGQGPEFLTYFQNEAQLEKSRLLSDRFSAERPKGSFSTLEIQRTEQGDSAMYLCASSFVAEQYFGPGTRLTVT.